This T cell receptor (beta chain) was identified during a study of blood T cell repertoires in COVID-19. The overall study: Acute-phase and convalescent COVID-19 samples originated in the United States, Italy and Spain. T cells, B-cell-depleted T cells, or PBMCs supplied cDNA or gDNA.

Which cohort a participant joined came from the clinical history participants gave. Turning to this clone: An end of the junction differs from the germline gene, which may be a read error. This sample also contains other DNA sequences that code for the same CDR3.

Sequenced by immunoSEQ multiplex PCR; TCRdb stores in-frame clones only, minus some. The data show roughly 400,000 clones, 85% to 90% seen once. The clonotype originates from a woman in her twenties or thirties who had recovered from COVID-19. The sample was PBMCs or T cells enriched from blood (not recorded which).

The CDR3 loop reads CASSLARVYEQYF. The CDR3 DNA reads TGTGCCAGCAGCCTAGCTCGGGTTTACGAGCAGTACTTC. This chain uses TRBV7-8 with TRBJ2-7; tentative D call: TRBD2 (5 bases). The CDR3 is 13 amino acids. Per the germline V gene, CDR1 is SGHVS and CDR2 is FQNEAQ.